This TCR beta chain was identified in a study of early stage breast cancer tumors. Overall study: About 80% of the 16 invasive tumors were ER+, PR+ and HER2-.

Turning to this clone: Its antigen is unknown.

Sequencing was performed with immunoSEQ multiplex PCR; in TCRdb, only in-frame clones are kept and a portion is missing. The sample has some 30,000 clones; just under 75% are singletons. V lost 5 bases, J lost 4 bases, and 14 bases lay in between. CDR1 MNHEY and CDR2 SMNVEV come from the germline V gene (reference sequence). The CDR3 sequence is 14 residues long. Roughly 20-50 mg of tissue was diced for each tumor. General study findings and limits: Tumor and normal breast were distinguished via blood comparison in about 90% of the 16 patients. Most shared enriched TCRB sequences were commonly generated ones.

The origin of this receptor is a person in their thirties with breast cancer. The sample comprised breast tumor tissue. The rearrangement uses TRBV27 and TRBJ1-2; D is possibly TRBD1 (5 bases). CDR3 residues: CASSINPGAYGYTF. In nucleotides, the CDR3 is TGTGCCAGCAGTATAAACCCTGGGGCCTATGGCTACACCTTC.